Listed here is a single TCR beta chain. Its antigen is currently not known. Base qualities were left out, and no much larger clone turns up one base away. The cohort consisted of hundreds of healthy bone marrow donors. At the time of sampling, all cohort members were nominally healthy, though unrecorded immune exposures were likely present. The donor was CMV seropositive and was included in the group of 250 to 300 seropositive cohort members. Every donor gave a peripheral blood sample, and the peripheral blood mononuclear cells from that sample were used for TCR beta sequencing. The Qiagen DNeasy Blood Extraction Kit was used to extract genomic DNA from the blood cell samples. The receptor library was made with the immunoSEQ multiplex PCR assay. A mixture of 60 forward primers for TCR Vbeta segments and 13 reverse primers for TCR Jbeta segments was used in the multiplex PCR. The CDR3 region of rearranged TCR beta genes was amplified from genomic DNA with a multiplex PCR assay. The Illumina HiSeq System was used to sequence the amplified TCR beta libraries as 87-base-pair reads. The published analysis was carried out like this. Across the 670 or so repertoires, a later analysis counted 80 million or so unique TCR beta chains, some 11 million of which were shared by at least two donors. A nearest-neighbor algorithm error-corrected the raw reads and collapsed the reads into unique sequences, merging closely related sequences to remove PCR and sequencing errors. Alignment of CDR3 sequences to IMGT reference sequences was used to assign V, D and J gene segments. For a sequence to be retained, a match of at least six nucleotides to both a V gene segment and a J gene segment was required. Rearrangements were classified as productive when the CDR3 lacked stop codons and remained in frame with V and J, and all other rearrangements were classified as non-productive. Following IMGT convention, CDR3 was defined as the stretch from the second conserved V-encoded cysteine to the conserved J-encoded phenylalanine. The earlier analysis of more than 450 of the donors excluded sequences that lacked an unambiguous match to a single V gene segment. An earlier analysis of about 590 of the donors classified V segments as functional when productive rearrangements were above 56.7% and as segregating when the standard deviation between donors was above 5%. A statistical classification framework was developed to diagnose cytomegalovirus status using the catalog of TCR beta chain sequences. In a later analysis, TCR nucleotide sequences were compared against IMGT/GENE-DB human TR gene sequences so that V and J genes could be assigned. In a later analysis, CDR3 sequences and most-parsimonious VDJ recombination scenarios were assigned using the TCRdist pipeline. In a later analysis, each TCR beta chain was defined by its CDR3 amino acid sequence together with its V-gene family, and reads without a unique V-gene family were excluded. In a later analysis, some 600 highly shared, low-generation-probability nucleotide sequences were removed to address suspected cross-contamination and a sequencing artifact. In a later analysis, a clonal expansion index for each public chain was calculated from normalized within-repertoire ranks of inferred template counts. In a later analysis, generation probabilities were computed using a VDJ recombination model fitted to out-of-frame rearrangements, and the results were checked against IGoR. In a later analysis, TCR-TCR, TCR-HLA and TCR-CMV co-occurrence was scored with hypergeometric tests, and a repertoire-size bias correction was applied to TCR pairs. In a later analysis, false discovery rates were estimated by permuting HLA or CMV assignments 20 times. In a later analysis, co-occurring TCRs were grouped using DBSCAN, with TCRdist sequence similarity added in when clustering inside HLA-allele-positive subsets. For co-occurrence clustering, repertoires with fewer than 30,000 or more than 120,000 public chains were excluded, along with 4 to 6 repertoires with anomalous nucleotide sharing. Entries here come from immuneACCESS through TCRdb and include only in-frame sequences with V and J called. Some clones fail to appear in such tables; in the studies checked, an unresolved V gene covers under half of the shortfall, and the cause of the remainder is unknown. The DNA was the basis for D and trimming; V, J and clone size are from that table. The sample yields over 55,000 clones; 85% to 90% were counted once. Around 10% of the sample lies in the top ten.

The sample comes from a study of cytomegalovirus exposure and HLA in healthy donors (dated by TCRdb to 2015 to 2018). Regarding the research as a whole: An earlier analysis of more than 550 of the donors reported approximately 260 Gb of sequence data and approximately 120 million unique TCR beta sequences obtained from some 170 million T cells. Both class I and class II loci were covered by HLA typing, at four-digit resolution. The later analysis used no new phenotypic data to find candidate immune exposures, relying instead on TCR beta sequences and their occurrence across donors. On average, around 240,000 unique TCR beta nucleotide sequences were sequenced per donor among 350 to 400 genotyped donors of the cohort, with roughly 19% of those sequences being non-productive. A separate validation cohort of 90 to 150 different subjects was used in addition to the approximately 640-subject first cohort. An early release covering roughly 640 HLA-typed donors comprised roughly 300 gigabases of sequencing data and tens of millions of unique TCR sequences. An earlier analysis of approximately 580 of the donors used high-throughput TCR beta sequencing to judge whether each TCR beta V gene segment behaved as functional or pseudogenic. The study combined high-throughput TCR immunosequencing, statistical association of individual TCRs with disease status, and machine learning to predict cytomegalovirus infection status. Roughly 5 DR-DQ haplotypes were treated as single units for association and clustering because of strong linkage in the cohort. The T cell repertoires of several hundred subjects were profiled by immunosequencing and related to cytomegalovirus serostatus. The aim of the study was to test whether cataloging public T cell receptors could identify signatures of past pathogen exposure. Of the approximately 400 genotyped donors, about 80% fell in the genetic ancestry cluster associated with self-reported Caucasian donors. Typing coverage differed by locus: A, B, C, DRB1 and DQB1 were typed in roughly 629-630 donors, DQA1 in 522, DPA1 in around 610, and DPB1 in roughly 470. To study patterns of TCR occurrence, a later analysis re-analyzed previously published TCR beta repertoires from around 660 donors and added high-resolution HLA genotyping. Alongside the repertoire data, information on donor age, sex, ethnicity and CMV serostatus was compiled. Every discovery cohort repertoire had been produced on one sequencing platform. A later genetic analysis took genome-wide SNP genotypes for 398 of the 666 donors and used that subset as a discovery cohort. What the research found in general, with its limitations: The classifier was reported to diagnose cytomegalovirus status with high specificity and sensitivity in both the original and validation cohorts. A cluster of highly shared sequence variants was judged likely to be a technical artifact of the sequencing pipeline. A further reported finding was that TCR beta sequences accurately predicted the HLA-A and HLA-B alleles for most subjects in the first cohort. The earlier analysis of 587 of the donors excluded some 16 rarely observed V segments, including chromosome 9 orphons, because counts were too low. Several of the top co-occurrence clusters appeared to be linked to parvovirus B19, influenza, CMV and Epstein-Barr virus, according to a later analysis. It was suggested by the authors that the approach could potentially be generalized to other disease states and immunological phenotypes. Because HLA typing was missing for some donors at each locus, association tests included only the typed subset. Correlated functional status among segregating V segments might reflect linkage disequilibrium, but an unknown experimental factor could not be ruled out. The only immune exposure information available for the cohort was CMV serostatus. According to a later analysis, TCR association rates differed among HLA loci, with DRB1 alleles showing the most associated TCRs and HLA-C alleles showing the fewest. A later analysis associated 16,951 TCR beta sequences with specific HLA alleles at a false discovery rate of 0.05. A total of 150 to 200 TCR beta chains were listed by the study as associated with cytomegalovirus. Presence/absence analyses assumed roughly uniform sequencing depth across donors, an assumption that may not hold. The cohort was sequenced for TCR beta chains only, and without alpha or paired-chain data the features that could be detected were limited. V-gene and J-gene trimming of TCR beta chains was associated with a missense DCLRE1C variant in a later genetic analysis, and the association was replicated in an independent cohort. Most CMV-associated TCR beta chains appeared to be HLA-restricted in a later analysis, and the HLA associations seemed to be driven largely by CMV exposure. A later analysis found that HLA-associated TCR beta chains were more clonally expanded and had lower generation probabilities than equally common non-associated chains. Broadly in line with IMGT annotations, most TCR beta V segments showed up in productive rearrangements about 90% or about 30% of the time in an earlier analysis of around 550 of the donors. Strong co-occurrence of HLA alleles, especially DR and DQ, made assigning TCR associations to individual alleles difficult. Most TCR sequences were seen in very few donors, while some public TCRs were found in many individuals. A few of the identified cytomegalovirus-associated TCR beta chains were confirmed in vitro to be specific for cytomegalovirus antigens. According to a later genetic analysis, donors in an Asian-associated ancestry cluster had fewer N-insertions in productive TCRs than the roughly 660-donor mean.

The sequence was obtained from a woman younger than 45 in good health and CMV-seropositive. Sequencing was performed on PBMCs.

The sequenced DNA: TGTGCCAGCAGTGGGGGGGGCCCCGAAGAGCAGTACTTC. Its translation is CASSGGGPEEQYF. The rearranged chain carries TRBV7-9 and TRBJ2-7; the D gene is perhaps TRBD2, on 7 matching bases. Per the germline V gene (reference sequence), SEHNR is the CDR1 and FQNEAQ is the CDR2. Trimming at the junction amounts to 6 bases on V and 7 bases on J, and the germline ends lie 16 bases apart. The CDR3 starts with the cysteine, ends with the phenylalanine, and has 13 residues. The DNA shown is the 39-base CDR3, in frame from base 1.